The 16 T cell receptor beta chains below were found in one sample sequenced in a study of blood T cells in healthy people across ages. A second about 7 to 11 cycle PCR used barcoded and J-beta primers. TCRdb independently ran MiXCR on the 5' RACE reads; one entry per CDR3 protein. This table holds 800,000 or so distinct CDR3 sequences, about 25% found once. The same specimen was also included in a second study, on T cells of mothers and their children.

The sequenced sample consisted of blood. These receptors all stem from a boy under 18 in good health.

The chain recombines TRBV6-6 with TRBJ2-5; TRBD1 or TRBD2 may be the D gene (5 bases each). Looked up from germline, CDR1 is MNHNY and CDR2 is SVGAGI (reference sequence). V gave up 6 bases and J gave up 4 bases, with 21 bases separating them. The CDR3 is 16 residues long. CDR3 sequence (DNA): TGTGCCAGCAGCTACCGGGGACCGGGGCCGGGAGAGACCCAGTACTTC. Its protein is CASSYRGPGPGETQYF.

The V call is TRBV7-8, the J call TRBJ2-1; 11 bases line up with TRBD2. Germline V gene data show CDR1 as SGHVS and CDR2 as FQNEAQ. The CDR3 covers 20 residues. The V segment lost 5 bases and the J segment 0 bases; nucleotides outside the gene matches: 15. CDR3 protein: CASSLPLTSGSEYSYNEQFF. The CDR3 DNA sequence: TGTGCCAGCAGCCTCCCATTAACTAGCGGGAGCGAGTACTCCTACAATGAGCAGTTCTTC.

The chain links TRBV5-1 to TRBJ2-3; tentatively, D is TRBD1 (5 bases). This CDR3 region has 17 residues. V was shortened by 2 bases and J by 4 bases, with 20 bases between the two germline ends. CDR1 SGHRS and CDR2 YFSETQ come from the germline V gene. The CDR3 protein is CASSFWARGSIPDTQYF. The CDR3 DNA reads TGCGCCAGCAGCTTTTGGGCAAGGGGTAGTATCCCAGATACGCAGTATTTT. The complete variable domain, with remaining parts taken from reference TRBV5-1 and TRBJ2-3, reads KAGVTQTPRYLIKTRGQQVTLSCSPISGHRSVSWYQQTPGQGLQFLFEYFSETQRNKGNFPGRFSGRQFSNSRSEMNVSTLELGDSALYLCASSFWARGSIPDTQYFGPGTRLTVL.

This clonotype turned up a few times. The rearrangement links TRBV4-3 to TRBJ1-2, with 10 positions matching TRBD1. The CDR3 runs 17 residues. Per the germline V gene, CDR1 is LGHNA and CDR2 is YSLEER. Trimming at V came to 0 bases and at J to 3 bases, leaving 7 bases not matched to a gene. In DNA, the CDR3 is TGCGCCAGCAGCCAAGATCAGGGGGACAGGGGTTACTATGGCTACACCTTC. Translating gives CASSQDQGDRGYYGYTF.

This clonotype was counted between two and nine times. This chain connects TRBV24-1 to TRBJ2-3; no definite D call. CDR3 length equals 14 residues. Germline lookup yields CDR1 KGHDR and CDR2 SFDVKD. V gave up 5 bases and J gave up 8 bases, with 16 bases separating them. The CDR3 region is CATSATTIGGTQYF. DNA for the CDR3: TGTGCCACCAGTGCCACAACTATTGGTGGTACGCAGTATTTT.

This chain links TRBV11-3 with TRBJ2-1; possible D gene TRBD2, 6 bases. The germline V and J ends were trimmed by 5 bases and 0 bases, with 14 bases remaining between them. The germline CDR1 and CDR2 sequences are SGHNT and YENEEA. The CDR3 runs 16 residues. The CDR3 region is CASSPTSYSSYNEQFF. As DNA, the CDR3 is TGTGCCAGCAGCCCCACTAGCTACAGCTCCTACAATGAGCAGTTCTTC. The variable domain in full, with the rest retrieved from reference TRBV11-3 and TRBJ2-1, is EAGVVQSPRYKIIEKKQPVAFWCNPISGHNTLYWYLQNLGQGPELLIRYENEEAVDDSQLPKDRFSAERLKGVDSTLKIQPAELGDSAVYLCASSPTSYSSYNEQFFGPGTRLTVL.

This clonotype was seen a few times. The chain combines TRBV9 with TRBJ1-3; no definite D call. The CDR3 is made up of 16 amino acids. Germline CDR1 reads SGDLS; CDR2 reads YYNGEE. Between the trimmed V and J ends, which lost 3 bases and 0 bases, there was a span of 13 bases. The CDR3: CASSATSTASGNTIYF. The CDR3 DNA follows: TGTGCCAGCAGCGCAACCTCGACGGCCTCTGGAAACACCATATATTTT. Full variable domain (rest looked up from reference TRBV9 and TRBJ1-3): DSGVTQTPKHLITATGQRVTLRCSPRSGDLSVYWYQQSLDQGLQFLIQYYNGEERAKGNILERFSAQQFPDLHSELNLSSLELGDSALYFCASSATSTASGNTIYFGEGSWLTVV.

The chain joins TRBV29-1 to TRBJ2-1; a possible D gene is TRBD1 (6 bases). CDR1 SQVTM and CDR2 ANQGSEA come from the germline V gene. The V end lost 4 bases, the J end lost 0 bases, and 10 bases lay between the germline ends. The CDR3 consists of 14 residues. CDR3 DNA sequence: TGCAGCGTTGTACGACAGGACTCCTACAATGAGCAGTTCTTC. Translating gives CSVVRQDSYNEQFF.

V is TRBV29-1 and J is TRBJ2-5, with TRBD1 identical over 11 bases. The end of the DNA fits TRBJ2-1 better, so the J call may be wrong. Germline CDR1 SQVTM, CDR2 ANQGSEA. The CDR3 runs 13 residues. The CDR3 DNA reads TGCAGCGTTACGGGACAGGGGGGGGGTGAGCAGTTCTTC. It specifies CSVTGQGGGEQFF.

In its sample, this clonotype was seen a few times. The chain uses TRBV2 and TRBJ1-2; weak D call: TRBD1 (6 bases). This CDR3 is built from 12 residues. The V end was cut by 8 bases, the J end by 7 bases, with 14 bases between. Germline-derived CDR1 and CDR2 are SNHLY and FYNNEI. The CDR3 nucleotides are TGTGCCAGCTTCACGCCCAGGGGTGGCTACACCTTC. It yields the protein CASFTPRGGYTF.

This chain uses TRBV19 with TRBJ2-1; TRBD1 matches 7 bases. V gave up 7 bases and J gave up 0 bases; unmatched junction bases: 9. Looked up from germline, CDR1 is LNHDA and CDR2 is SQIVND (reference sequence). This CDR3 region has 16 residues. This CDR3 is CASKLRGQSSYNEQFF. The CDR3 coding sequence is TGTGCCAGTAAGCTTCGGGGACAGAGCTCCTACAATGAGCAGTTCTTC.

This chain connects TRBV28 to TRBJ2-7, with D maybe TRBD1 (5 bases). This CDR3 comprises 15 residues. CDR1 is MDHEN and CDR2 is SYDVKM in the germline V gene. Between the trimmed V and J ends, which lost 6 bases and 2 bases, there was a span of 17 bases. The CDR3 sequence: CASSRGQFGAYEQYF. The DNA of the CDR3 is TGTGCCAGCAGCAGAGGACAATTTGGTGCCTACGAGCAGTACTTC.

This clonotype was observed a few times. V gene TRBV29-1 combines with J gene TRBJ2-7; TRBD2 matches 11 bases. CDR1 is SQVTM, CDR2 ANQGSEA, per germline. CDR3 length: 17 residues. V lost 5 bases to trimming and J lost 0 bases; unmatched junction nucleotides: 12. This chain's CDR3 is CSVRPGTSGESSYEQYF. The CDR3 coding sequence is TGCAGCGTTCGTCCCGGGACTAGCGGAGAAAGCTCCTACGAGCAGTACTTC.

This chain joins TRBV12-3 or TRBV12-4 and TRBJ1-2; 10 nucleotides match TRBD1. The ends lost 5 bases at V and 2 bases at J; junction bases unmatched: 8. The length of the CDR3 is 16 residues. CDR3 in DNA: TGTGCCAGCAGTCCAAGACAGGGGGCGTCGAACTATGGCTACACCTTC. It yields the protein CASSPRQGASNYGYTF.

With respect to this clonotype: An end of the junction differs from the germline gene, which may be a read error. The chain carries TRBV29-1 and TRBJ1-2; the D is unclear. CDR1 is SQVTM, CDR2 ANQGSEA, per germline. The CDR3 runs to 11 residues. The CDR3 DNA reads as TGCAGCGTTGGGGGATCCTATAGCTACACCTTC. Translated, it gives CSVGGSYSYTF.

This clonotype occurred a few times. Germline is not matched at one junction end, which may reflect a read error. The chain carries TRBV4-3 and TRBJ1-4; the D is unclear. Germline lookup yields CDR1 LGHNA and CDR2 YSLEER. The CDR3 is 16 amino acids. The CDR3 region is CASSQGRTATTEKLFF. CDR3 DNA: TGCGCCAGCAGCCAAGGTCGGACTGCAACTACTGAAAAACTGTTTTTT.